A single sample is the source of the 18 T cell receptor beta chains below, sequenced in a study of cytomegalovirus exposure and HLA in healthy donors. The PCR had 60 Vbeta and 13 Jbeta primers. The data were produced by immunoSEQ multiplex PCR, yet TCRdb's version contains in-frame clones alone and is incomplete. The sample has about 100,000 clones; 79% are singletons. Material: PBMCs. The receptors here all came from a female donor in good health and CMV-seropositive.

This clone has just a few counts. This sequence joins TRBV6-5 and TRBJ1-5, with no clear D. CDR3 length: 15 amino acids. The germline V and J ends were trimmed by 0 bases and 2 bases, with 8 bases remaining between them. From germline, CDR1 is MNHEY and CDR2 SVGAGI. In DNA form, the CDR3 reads TGTGCCAGCAGTTACTCCATGGGCGGCAATCAGCCCCAGCATTTT. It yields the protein CASSYSMGGNQPQHF.

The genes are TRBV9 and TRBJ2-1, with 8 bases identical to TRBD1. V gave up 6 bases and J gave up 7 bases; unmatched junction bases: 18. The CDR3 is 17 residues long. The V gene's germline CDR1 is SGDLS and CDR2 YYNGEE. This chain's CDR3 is CASTTGDGQGRANEQFF. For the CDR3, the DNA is TGTGCCAGCACCACAGGGGATGGACAGGGTAGGGCGAATGAGCAGTTCTTC. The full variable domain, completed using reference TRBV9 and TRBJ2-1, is DSGVTQTPKHLITATGQRVTLRCSPRSGDLSVYWYQQSLDQGLQFLIQYYNGEERAKGNILERFSAQQFPDLHSELNLSSLELGDSALYFCASTTGDGQGRANEQFFGPGTRLTVL.

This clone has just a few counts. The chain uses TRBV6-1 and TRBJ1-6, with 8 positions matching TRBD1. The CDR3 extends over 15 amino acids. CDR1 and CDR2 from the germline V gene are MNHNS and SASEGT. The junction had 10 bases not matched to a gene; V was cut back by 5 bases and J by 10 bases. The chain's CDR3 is CASSPGGGGYSPLHF. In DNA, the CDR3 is TGTGCCAGCAGTCCAGGGGGCGGCGGTTACTCACCCCTCCACTTT.

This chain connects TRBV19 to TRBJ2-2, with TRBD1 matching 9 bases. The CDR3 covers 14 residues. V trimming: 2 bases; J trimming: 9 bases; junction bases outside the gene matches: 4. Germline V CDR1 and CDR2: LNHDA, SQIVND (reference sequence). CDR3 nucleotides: TGTGCCAGTAGTATACCCGGACAGGGGAGGGAGCTGTTTTTT. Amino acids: CASSIPGQGRELFF.

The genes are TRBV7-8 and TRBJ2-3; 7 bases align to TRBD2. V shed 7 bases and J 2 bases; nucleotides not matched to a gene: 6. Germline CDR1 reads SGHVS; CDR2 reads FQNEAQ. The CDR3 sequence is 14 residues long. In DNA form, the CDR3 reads TGTGCCAGCACCCCGCGGGAGACCACAGATACGCAGTATTTT. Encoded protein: CASTPRETTDTQYF.

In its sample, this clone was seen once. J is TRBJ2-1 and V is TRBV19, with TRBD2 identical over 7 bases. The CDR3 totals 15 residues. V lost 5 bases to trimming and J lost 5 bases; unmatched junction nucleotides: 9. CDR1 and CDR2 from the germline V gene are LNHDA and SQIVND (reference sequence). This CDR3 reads CASSGGSSGDNEQFF. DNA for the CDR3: TGTGCCAGTAGTGGCGGGTCTAGCGGAGACAATGAGCAGTTCTTC. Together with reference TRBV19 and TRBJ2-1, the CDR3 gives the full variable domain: DGGITQSPKYLFRKEGQNVTLSCEQNLNHDAMYWYRQDPGQGLRLIYYSQIVNDFQKGDIAEGYSVSREKKESFPLTVTSAQKNPTAFYLCASSGGSSGDNEQFFGPGTRLTVL.

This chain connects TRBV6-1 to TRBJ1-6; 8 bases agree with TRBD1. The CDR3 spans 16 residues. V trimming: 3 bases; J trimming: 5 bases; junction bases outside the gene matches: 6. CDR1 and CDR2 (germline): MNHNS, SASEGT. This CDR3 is CASSEGRTGNNSPLHF. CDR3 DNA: TGTGCCAGCAGTGAGGGGCGGACAGGGAATAATTCACCCCTCCACTTT.

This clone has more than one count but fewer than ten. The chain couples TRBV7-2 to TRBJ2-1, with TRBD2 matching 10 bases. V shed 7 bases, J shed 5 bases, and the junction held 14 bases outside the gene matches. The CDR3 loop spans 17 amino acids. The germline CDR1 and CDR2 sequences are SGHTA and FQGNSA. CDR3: CASILRLAGLGHNEQFF. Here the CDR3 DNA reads TGTGCCAGCATCCTTAGACTAGCGGGCTTAGGCCACAATGAGCAGTTCTTC.

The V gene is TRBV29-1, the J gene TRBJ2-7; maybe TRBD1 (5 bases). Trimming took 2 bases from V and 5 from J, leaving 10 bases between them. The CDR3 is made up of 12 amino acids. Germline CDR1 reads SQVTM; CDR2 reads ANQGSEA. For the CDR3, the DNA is TGCAGCGTTGAAATATTGGACAACGAGCAGTACTTC. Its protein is CSVEILDNEQYF.

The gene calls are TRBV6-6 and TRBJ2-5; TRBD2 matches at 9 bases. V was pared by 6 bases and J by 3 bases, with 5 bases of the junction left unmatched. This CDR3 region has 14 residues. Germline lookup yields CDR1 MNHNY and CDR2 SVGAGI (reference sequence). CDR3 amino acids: CASRQSGRKETQYF. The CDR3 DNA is TGTGCCAGCAGGCAGAGCGGGAGGAAAGAGACCCAGTACTTC.

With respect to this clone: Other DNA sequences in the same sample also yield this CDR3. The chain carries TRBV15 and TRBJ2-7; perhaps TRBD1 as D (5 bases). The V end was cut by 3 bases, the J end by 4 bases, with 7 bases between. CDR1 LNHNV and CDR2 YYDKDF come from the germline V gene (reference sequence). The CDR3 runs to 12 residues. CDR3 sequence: CATSRQGYEQYF. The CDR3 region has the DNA TGTGCCACCAGCAGGCAGGGTTACGAGCAGTACTTC.

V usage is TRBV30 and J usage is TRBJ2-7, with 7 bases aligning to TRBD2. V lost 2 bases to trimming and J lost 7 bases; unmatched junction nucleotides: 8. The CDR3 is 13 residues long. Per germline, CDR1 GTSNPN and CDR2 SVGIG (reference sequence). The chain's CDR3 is CAWSSGTFGEQYF. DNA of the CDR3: TGTGCCTGGAGTAGCGGGACTTTCGGTGAGCAGTACTTC.

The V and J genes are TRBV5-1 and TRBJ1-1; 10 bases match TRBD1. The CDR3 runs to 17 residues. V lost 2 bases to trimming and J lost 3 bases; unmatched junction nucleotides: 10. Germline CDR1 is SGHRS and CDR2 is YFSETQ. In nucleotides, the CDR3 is TGCGCCAGCAGCTTCACCGGGACAGGGGTTATGGACACTGAAGCTTTCTTT. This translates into CASSFTGTGVMDTEAFF.

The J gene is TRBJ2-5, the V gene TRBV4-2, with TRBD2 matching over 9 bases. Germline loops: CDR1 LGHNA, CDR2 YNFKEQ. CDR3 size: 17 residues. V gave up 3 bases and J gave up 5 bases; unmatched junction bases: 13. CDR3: CASSQTTGLAQQETQYF. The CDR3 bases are TGTGCCAGCAGCCAGACGACGGGACTAGCCCAGCAGGAGACCCAGTACTTC.

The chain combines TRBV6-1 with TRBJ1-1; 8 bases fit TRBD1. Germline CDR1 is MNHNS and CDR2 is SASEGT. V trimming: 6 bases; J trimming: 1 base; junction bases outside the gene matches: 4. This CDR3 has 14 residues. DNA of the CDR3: TGTGCCAGCAGACAGACAGGGGAGAACACTGAAGCTTTCTTT. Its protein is CASRQTGENTEAFF.

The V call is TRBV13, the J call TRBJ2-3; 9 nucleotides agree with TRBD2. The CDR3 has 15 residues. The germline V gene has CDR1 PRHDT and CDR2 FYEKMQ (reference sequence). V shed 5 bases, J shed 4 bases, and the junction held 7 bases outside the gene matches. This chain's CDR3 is CASSQGLAVSDTQYF. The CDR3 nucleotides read TGTGCCAGCAGCCAGGGACTAGCAGTTTCAGATACGCAGTATTTT. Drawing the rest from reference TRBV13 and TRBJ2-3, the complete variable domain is AAGVIQSPRHLIKEKRETATLKCYPIPRHDTVYWYQQGPGQDPQFLISFYEKMQSDKGSIPDRFSAQQFSDYHSELNMSSLELGDSALYFCASSQGLAVSDTQYFGPGTRLTVL.

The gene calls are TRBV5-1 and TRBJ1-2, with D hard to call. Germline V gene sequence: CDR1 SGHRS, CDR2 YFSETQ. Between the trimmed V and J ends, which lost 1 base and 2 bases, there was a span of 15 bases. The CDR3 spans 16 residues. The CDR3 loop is CASSLFETKANYGYTF. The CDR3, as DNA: TGCGCCAGCAGCTTGTTCGAGACAAAGGCCAACTATGGCTACACCTTC.

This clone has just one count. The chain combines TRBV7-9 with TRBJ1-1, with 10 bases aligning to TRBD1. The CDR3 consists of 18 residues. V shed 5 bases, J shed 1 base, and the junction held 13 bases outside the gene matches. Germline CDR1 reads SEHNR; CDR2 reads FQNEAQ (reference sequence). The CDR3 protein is CASSQNLGQGVWNTEAFF. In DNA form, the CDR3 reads TGTGCCAGCAGCCAAAACCTTGGACAGGGGGTCTGGAACACTGAAGCTTTCTTT.